This is a list of T cell receptor beta chains from one sample in a study of blood T cell repertoires in COVID-19. The assay was immunoSEQ multiplex PCR, and TCRdb's table has in-frame clones only and misses some. The sample consists of about 94,000 clones, approximately 80% of them appearing once. Material for sequencing was peripheral blood. These receptors were collected from a human donor in a cohort sampled during active COVID-19. Each CDR3 is given with its conserved first and last residue. The order of the fields is CDR3 protein, CDR3 DNA, J gene, V gene, D gene, clone size. A D gene is named only where the DNA matches it firmly. Expanded clones get a size class; other rows say once, few or many, or leave the size out.

CDR3 protein: CSVAFGQGTEAFF
CDR3 DNA: TGCAGCGTCGCATTCGGACAGGGCACTGAAGCTTTCTTT
J gene: TRBJ1-1
V gene: TRBV29-1
D gene: TRBD1
clone size: -

CDR3 protein: CATSDNTGTSGRGGDTQYF
CDR3 DNA: TGTGCCACCAGTGACAACACCGGGACTAGCGGGAGGGGAGGAGATACGCAGTATTTT
J gene: TRBJ2-3
V gene: TRBV24-1
D gene: TRBD2
clone size: -

CDR3 protein: CASSPHPRQGYSGANVLTF
CDR3 DNA: TGTGCCAGCAGCCCTCACCCGAGGCAGGGCTACTCTGGGGCCAACGTCCTGACTTTC
J gene: TRBJ2-6
V gene: TRBV4-2
D gene: -
clone size: -

CDR3 protein: CASSTWTGVQETQYF
CDR3 DNA: TGTGCCAGCAGCACTTGGACAGGGGTACAAGAGACCCAGTACTTC
J gene: TRBJ2-5
V gene: TRBV7-9
D gene: TRBD1
clone size: -

CDR3 protein: CASSQELLFSSYNEQFF
CDR3 DNA: TGCGCCAGCAGCCAAGAACTCCTTTTTAGCTCCTACAATGAGCAGTTCTTC
J gene: TRBJ2-1
V gene: TRBV4-3
D gene: -
clone size: -

CDR3 protein: CASSPNRRLAEPLEQYF
CDR3 DNA: TGTGCCAGCAGCCCCAATAGACGTCTAGCGGAACCCCTGGAGCAGTACTTC
J gene: TRBJ2-7
V gene: TRBV4-2
D gene: TRBD2
clone size: -

CDR3 protein: CASSSGQGRVFGYEQYF
CDR3 DNA: TGTGCCAGCAGTTCCGGACAGGGTCGGGTTTTCGGCTACGAGCAGTACTTC
J gene: TRBJ2-7
V gene: TRBV7-9
D gene: TRBD1
clone size: -

CDR3 protein: CASSRLAGPKETQYF
CDR3 DNA: TGTGCCAGCAGCAGACTAGCGGGGCCCAAAGAGACCCAGTACTTC
J gene: TRBJ2-5
V gene: TRBV2
D gene: TRBD2
clone size: -

CDR3 protein: CASTDSSYEQYF
CDR3 DNA: TGTGCCAGCACAGACTCATCCTACGAGCAGTACTTC
J gene: TRBJ2-7
V gene: TRBV2
D gene: -
clone size: -

CDR3 protein: CASRNSGSPYNEQFF
CDR3 DNA: TGTGCCAGCAGAAATAGCGGGAGTCCCTACAATGAGCAGTTCTTC
J gene: TRBJ2-1
V gene: TRBV6-5
D gene: TRBD2
clone size: -

CDR3 protein: CASSLASESVQEYTF
CDR3 DNA: TGTGCCAGCAGCTTAGCGTCCGAGTCGGTTCAAGAGTACACCTTC
J gene: TRBJ1-2
V gene: TRBV7-2
D gene: -
clone size: -

CDR3 protein: CASSSFFYNEQFF
CDR3 DNA: TGTGCCAGCAGCTCCTTCTTTTACAATGAGCAGTTCTTC
J gene: TRBJ2-1
V gene: TRBV12-1
D gene: -
clone size: -

CDR3 protein: CASSLRDGGAYEQYF
CDR3 DNA: TGTGCCAGCAGCCTCCGGGACGGGGGAGCCTACGAGCAGTACTTC
J gene: TRBJ2-7
V gene: TRBV9
D gene: -
clone size: -

CDR3 protein: CATSRDTRGGAVSTDTQYF
CDR3 DNA: TGTGCCACCAGCAGAGATACTCGCGGGGGTGCCGTTAGCACAGATACGCAGTATTTT
J gene: TRBJ2-3
V gene: TRBV15
D gene: TRBD2
clone size: -

CDR3 protein: CASSERGREEKLFF
CDR3 DNA: TGTGCCAGCAGTGAAAGGGGGAGAGAAGAAAAACTGTTTTTT
J gene: TRBJ1-4
V gene: TRBV6-1
D gene: -
clone size: -

CDR3 protein: CASSVAVGLGEKLFF
CDR3 DNA: TGTGCCAGCAGCGTTGCCGTGGGGCTAGGGGAAAAACTGTTTTTT
J gene: TRBJ1-4
V gene: TRBV7-9
D gene: -
clone size: -

CDR3 protein: CARAGRIRSGEQYF
CDR3 DNA: TGCGCCAGAGCAGGGCGGATCAGGTCTGGCGAGCAGTACTTC
J gene: TRBJ2-7
V gene: TRBV23-1
D gene: -
clone size: -

CDR3 protein: CASSGPARSSYNEQFF
CDR3 DNA: TGTGCCAGCAGTGGCCCCGCGCGGAGCTCCTACAATGAGCAGTTCTTC
J gene: TRBJ2-1
V gene: TRBV11-1
D gene: -
clone size: -

CDR3 protein: CASSLREGNTIYF
CDR3 DNA: TGTGCCAGCAGCTTACGAGAAGGAAACACCATATATTTT
J gene: TRBJ1-3
V gene: TRBV27
D gene: -
clone size: -

CDR3 protein: CASSFTPSGLAGSYNEQFF
CDR3 DNA: TGTGCCAGCAGCTTCACCCCCTCAGGACTAGCGGGTTCCTACAATGAGCAGTTCTTC
J gene: TRBJ2-1
V gene: TRBV7-9
D gene: TRBD2
clone size: -

CDR3 protein: CASSGDRGLGETQYF
CDR3 DNA: TGTGCCAGCAGTGGGGACAGGGGGCTAGGGGAGACCCAGTACTTC
J gene: TRBJ2-5
V gene: TRBV2
D gene: TRBD1
clone size: -

CDR3 protein: CATREGSSSYNEQFF
CDR3 DNA: TGTGCCACCCGGGAGGGGAGCAGCTCCTACAATGAGCAGTTCTTC
J gene: TRBJ2-1
V gene: TRBV5-4
D gene: TRBD2
clone size: -

CDR3 protein: CATSREEWRSGRIQETQYF
CDR3 DNA: TGTGCCACCAGCAGAGAGGAATGGCGTAGCGGGAGGATCCAAGAGACCCAGTACTTC
J gene: TRBJ2-5
V gene: TRBV15
D gene: TRBD2
clone size: -

CDR3 protein: CAWSRTGFSYNSPLHF
CDR3 DNA: TGTGCCTGGAGTCGGACAGGGTTTTCATATAATTCACCCCTCCACTTT
J gene: TRBJ1-6
V gene: TRBV30
D gene: TRBD1
clone size: -

CDR3 protein: CASSLDGTRYNEQFF
CDR3 DNA: TGTGCCAGCAGCTTAGATGGAACTAGGTACAATGAGCAGTTCTTC
J gene: TRBJ2-1
V gene: TRBV11-3
D gene: -
clone size: -

CDR3 protein: CASSNSTASEAFF
CDR3 DNA: TGCGCCAGCAGCAACTCGACAGCCTCTGAAGCTTTCTTT
J gene: TRBJ1-1
V gene: TRBV5-1
D gene: -
clone size: -

CDR3 protein: CASSLGTSGTEQFF
CDR3 DNA: TGTGCCAGCAGCTTGGGGACTAGCGGGACAGAGCAGTTCTTC
J gene: TRBJ2-1
V gene: TRBV7-3
D gene: TRBD2
clone size: -

CDR3 protein: CASSPSIATNEKLFF
CDR3 DNA: TGTGCCAGCAGCCCAAGCATCGCAACTAATGAAAAACTGTTTTTT
J gene: TRBJ1-4
V gene: TRBV7-2
D gene: -
clone size: -

CDR3 protein: CASSFPPRTSASYEQYF
CDR3 DNA: TGTGCCAGCAGTTTCCCCCCACGTACTAGCGCCTCCTACGAGCAGTACTTC
J gene: TRBJ2-7
V gene: TRBV28
D gene: TRBD2
clone size: -

CDR3 protein: CASSIVAGPGYEQYF
CDR3 DNA: TGTGCCAGTAGTATAGTTGCGGGGCCAGGCTACGAGCAGTACTTC
J gene: TRBJ2-7
V gene: TRBV19
D gene: -
clone size: few

CDR3 protein: CSASGQGIHYEQYF
CDR3 DNA: TGCAGTGCTAGTGGCCAGGGGATCCACTACGAGCAGTACTTC
J gene: TRBJ2-7
V gene: TRBV20-1
D gene: -
clone size: once

CDR3 protein: CASSWDTSSGNTIYF
CDR3 DNA: TGTGCCAGCAGCTGGGACACAAGCTCTGGAAACACCATATATTTT
J gene: TRBJ1-3
V gene: TRBV5-4
D gene: -
clone size: few

CDR3 protein: CASRGDTQTYGYTF
CDR3 DNA: TGTGCCAGCAGAGGGGACACCCAAACATATGGCTACACCTTC
J gene: TRBJ1-2
V gene: TRBV2
D gene: -
clone size: many

CDR3 protein: CASSRDYDFSLGEQYF
CDR3 DNA: TGTGCCAGCAGTCGCGACTACGACTTCTCCCTGGGGGAGCAGTACTTC
J gene: TRBJ2-7
V gene: TRBV28
D gene: -
clone size: -

CDR3 protein: CATSMGRASTFNTGELFF
CDR3 DNA: TGTGCCACCAGTATGGGGCGAGCCTCGACTTTTAACACCGGGGAGCTGTTTTTT
J gene: TRBJ2-2
V gene: TRBV24-1
D gene: -
clone size: -

CDR3 protein: CASSQSGLAGGGTDTQYF
CDR3 DNA: TGTGCCAGCAGCCAGTCCGGACTAGCGGGAGGGGGTACAGATACGCAGTATTTT
J gene: TRBJ2-3
V gene: TRBV7-2
D gene: TRBD2
clone size: -

CDR3 protein: CASSLRASGTQETQYF
CDR3 DNA: TGTGCCAGCAGCTTGAGGGCTAGCGGAACTCAAGAGACCCAGTACTTC
J gene: TRBJ2-5
V gene: TRBV7-2
D gene: TRBD2
clone size: -

CDR3 protein: CASSLTGGLSSYEQYF
CDR3 DNA: TGTGCCAGCAGTCTCACAGGGGGTCTTAGCTCCTACGAGCAGTACTTC
J gene: TRBJ2-7
V gene: TRBV27
D gene: TRBD1
clone size: -

CDR3 protein: CASSTLAGGPHANTGELFF
CDR3 DNA: TGTGCCAGCAGCACACTAGCGGGAGGTCCCCACGCGAACACCGGGGAGCTGTTTTTT
J gene: TRBJ2-2
V gene: TRBV3-1/TRBV3-2
D gene: TRBD2
clone size: -

CDR3 protein: CASSEGLAGPLGGQFF
CDR3 DNA: TGTGCCAGCAGTGAGGGACTAGCGGGACCCCTCGGCGGGCAGTTCTTC
J gene: TRBJ2-1
V gene: TRBV6-2/TRBV6-3
D gene: TRBD2
clone size: few